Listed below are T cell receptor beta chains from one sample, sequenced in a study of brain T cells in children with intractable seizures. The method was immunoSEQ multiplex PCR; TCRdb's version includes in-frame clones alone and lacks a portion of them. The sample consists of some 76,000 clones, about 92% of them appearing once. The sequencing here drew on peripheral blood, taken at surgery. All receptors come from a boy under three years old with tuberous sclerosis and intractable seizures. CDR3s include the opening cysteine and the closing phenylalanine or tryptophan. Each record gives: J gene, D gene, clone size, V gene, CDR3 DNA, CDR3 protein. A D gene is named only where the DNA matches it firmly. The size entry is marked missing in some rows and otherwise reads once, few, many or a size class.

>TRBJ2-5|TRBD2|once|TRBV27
TGTGCCAGCAGTCCCGTAGCGGGGGGGCGGGAGACCCAGTACTTC
CASSPVAGGRETQYF
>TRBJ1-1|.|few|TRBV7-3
TGTGCCAGCAGCTTATCTGGGCAGCCGAACACTGAAGCTTTCTTT
CASSLSGQPNTEAFF
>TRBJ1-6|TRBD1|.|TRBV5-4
TGTGCCAGCAGCTCGGACAGGGATTCACCCCTCCACTTT
CASSSDRDSPLHF
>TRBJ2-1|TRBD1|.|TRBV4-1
TGCGCCAGCAGCCAAGGGACAGGGCGGGATGAGCAGTTCTTC
CASSQGTGRDEQFF
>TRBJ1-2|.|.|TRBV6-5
TGTGCCAGCAGCCAGGGGAATGGCTACACCTTC
CASSQGNGYTF
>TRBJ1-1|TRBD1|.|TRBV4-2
TGTGCCAGCAGCCAAGACAGGGGGCGGGATACTGAAGCTTTCTTT
CASSQDRGRDTEAFF
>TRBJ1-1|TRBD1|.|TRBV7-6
TGTGCCAGCGCTATGACAGGGGCCAGTGAAGCTTTCTTT
CASAMTGASEAFF
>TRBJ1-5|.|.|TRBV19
TGTGCCAGTAGTCCGGGGAGACGGAATCAGCCCCAGCATTTT
CASSPGRRNQPQHF
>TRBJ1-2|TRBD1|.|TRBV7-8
TGTGCCAGCAGCTTAGGAACAGGGGTGGACTATGGCTACACCTTC
CASSLGTGVDYGYTF
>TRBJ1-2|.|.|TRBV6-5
TGTGCCAGTACCCTGTGGGCAGGACGTAACTATGGCTACACCTTC
CASTLWAGRNYGYTF
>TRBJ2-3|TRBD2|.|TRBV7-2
TGTGCCAGCAGCCCCCAAGGACTAGCGGGCGTAGATACGCAGTATTTT
CASSPQGLAGVDTQYF
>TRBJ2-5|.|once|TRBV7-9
TGTGCCAGCAGCTTAGTTGAGGTGGAGACCCAGTACTTC
CASSLVEVETQYF
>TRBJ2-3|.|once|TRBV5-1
TGCGCCAGCAGCTTGGCTATTGCGGGGATTAGCACAGATACGCAGTATTTT
CASSLAIAGISTDTQYF
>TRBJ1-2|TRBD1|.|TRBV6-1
TGTGCCAGCAGTGAAGGGGTGACAGGGAACTATGGCTACACCTTC
CASSEGVTGNYGYTF
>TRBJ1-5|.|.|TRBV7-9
TGTGCCAGCAGCTTAGGGGGGCTGGGCAGCGGTCAGCCCCAGCATTTT
CASSLGGLGSGQPQHF
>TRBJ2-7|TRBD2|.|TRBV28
TGTGCCAGCAGCCGTAGCGGGGTTTTTACCTACGAGCAGTACTTC
CASSRSGVFTYEQYF
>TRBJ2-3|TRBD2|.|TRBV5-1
TGCGCCAGCGATCTAGCGGGAGCTGGAGATACGCAGTATTTT
CASDLAGAGDTQYF
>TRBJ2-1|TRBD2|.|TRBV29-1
TGCAGCGCTAATAGCGGGAGGGCCCTAAATGAGCAGTTCTTC
CSANSGRALNEQFF
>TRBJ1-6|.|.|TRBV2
TGTGCCAGCAGTGCCGAGAGCTCCTATAATTCACCCCTCCACTTT
CASSAESSYNSPLHF
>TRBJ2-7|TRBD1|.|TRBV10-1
TGCGCCAGCAGCTCCTTGCGGTCATACAGGGGCCCCTACGAGCAGTACTTC
CASSSLRSYRGPYEQYF
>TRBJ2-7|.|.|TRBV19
TGTGCCAGTAGCCCCCCGAACTCCTACGAGCAGTACTTC
CASSPPNSYEQYF
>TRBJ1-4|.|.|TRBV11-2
TGTGCCAGCAGCTTTGGAATAGTGGCAACTAATGAAAAACTGTTTTTT
CASSFGIVATNEKLFF
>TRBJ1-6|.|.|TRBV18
TGTGCCAGCTCACCAGAGGCAGGGAAATCACCCCTCCACTTT
CASSPEAGKSPLHF
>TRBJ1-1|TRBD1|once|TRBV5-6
TGTGCCAGCAGCTTCCTCGACAGGGGGCGCACTGAAGCTTTCTTT
CASSFLDRGRTEAFF
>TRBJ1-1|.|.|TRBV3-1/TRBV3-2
TGTGCCAGCAGCCCCAACAAGAAGAACACTGAAGCTTTCTTT
CASSPNKKNTEAFF
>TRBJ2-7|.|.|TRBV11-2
TGTGCCAGCAGCTTAAGTCGTCCCTACGAGCAGTACTTC
CASSLSRPYEQYF
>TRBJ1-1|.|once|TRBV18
TGTGCCAGCTCACCACCAAATGGAGGGGACACTGAAGCTTTCTTT
CASSPPNGGDTEAFF
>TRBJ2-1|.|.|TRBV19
TGTGCCAGTAGTATTTTAGGGGTCGATGAGCAGTTCTTC
CASSILGVDEQFF
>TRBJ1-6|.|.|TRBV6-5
TGTGCCAGCAGATACCTCGGGACCGCCAATTCACCCCTCCACTTT
CASRYLGTANSPLHF
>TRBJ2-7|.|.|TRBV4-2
TGTGCCAGCAGCCAAGATCTTTTCAACTACGAGCAGTACTTC
CASSQDLFNYEQYF
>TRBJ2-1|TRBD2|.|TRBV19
TGTGCCAGTATGACTAGCGGTCCAGTGTGGAATGAGCAGTTCTTC
CASMTSGPVWNEQFF
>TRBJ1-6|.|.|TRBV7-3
TGTGCCAGCTCCCCCGATGGAATTTCACCCCTCCACTTT
CASSPDGISPLHF
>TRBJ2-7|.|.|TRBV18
TGTGCCAGCTCACCTGGCGGCTACGAGCAGTACTTC
CASSPGGYEQYF
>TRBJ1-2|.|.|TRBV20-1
TGCAGTGCTAGTTCACCCGCCAGGGATTATGGCTACACCTTC
CSASSPARDYGYTF
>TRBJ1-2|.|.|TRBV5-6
TGTGCCAGCAGCTACCTCTCACCTAACTATGGCTACACCTTC
CASSYLSPNYGYTF
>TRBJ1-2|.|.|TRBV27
TGTGCCAGCAGTTTATCGCCCCCCCCCGGGAGCTATGGCTACACCTTC
CASSLSPPPGSYGYTF
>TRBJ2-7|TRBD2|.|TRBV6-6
TGTGCCAGCAGTTACACTAGCGGGAGGGCCTACGAGCAGTACTTC
CASSYTSGRAYEQYF
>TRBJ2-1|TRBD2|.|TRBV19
TGTGCCAGTAGTATATCGCCGGGACTAGCGGGTAAACAGTTCTTC
CASSISPGLAGKQFF
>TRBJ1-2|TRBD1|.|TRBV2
TGTGCCCGCCGGTCGAAGTCCAGGGGGCAAGTGCGGGGCTACACCTTC
CARRSKSRGQVRGYTF
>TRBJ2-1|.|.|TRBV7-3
TGTGCCAGCAGCTCGAGTGGGGAACACTATGAGCAGTTCTTC
CASSSSGEHYEQFF
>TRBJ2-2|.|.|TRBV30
TGTGCCTGGAGGGCGGCCGGGGAGCTGTTTTTT
CAWRAAGELFF
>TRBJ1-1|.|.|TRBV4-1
TGCGCCAGCAGCCAAGATCCGACCATGAACACTGAAGCTTTCTTT
CASSQDPTMNTEAFF
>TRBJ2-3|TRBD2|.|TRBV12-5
TGTGCTAGTGGTCCCGGACTAGCGGGAGGGGGTACGCAGTATTTT
CASGPGLAGGGTQYF
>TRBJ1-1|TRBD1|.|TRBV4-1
TGCGCCAGCAGCCAAAAGGGACAGGGGAACACTGAAGCTTTCTTT
CASSQKGQGNTEAFF
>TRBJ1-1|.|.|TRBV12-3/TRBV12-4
TGTGCCAGCAGCCGGGACACCCCTGAAGCTTTCTTT
CASSRDTPEAFF
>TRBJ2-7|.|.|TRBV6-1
TGTGCCAGCAGTGATGACGTCTACTACGAGCAGTACTTC
CASSDDVYYEQYF
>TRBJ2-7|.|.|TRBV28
TGTGCCAGCAGTTTATCCAGATACGAGCAGTACTTC
CASSLSRYEQYF
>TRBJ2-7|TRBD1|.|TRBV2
TGTGCCAGCAGGGACAGGGTAGGCTACGAGCAGTACTTC
CASRDRVGYEQYF
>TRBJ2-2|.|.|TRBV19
TGTGCCAGTAGCCAGATACTAATGAGAGGGGAGCTGTTTTTT
CASSQILMRGELFF
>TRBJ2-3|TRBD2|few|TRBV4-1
TGCGCCAGCAGCCAAGATAGGGCTAGCGGGTGGGAGAGCACAGATACGCAGTATTTT
CASSQDRASGWESTDTQYF
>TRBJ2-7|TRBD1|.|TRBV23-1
TGCGCCAGCAGTCAATCGACAGGGGGCCTGACCCCTCAGGAAAGTGAGCAGTACTTC
CASSQSTGGLTPQESEQYF
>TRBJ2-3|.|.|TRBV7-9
TGTGCCAGCAGTTCACCCCCTAGTCTGGGAGATACGCAGTATTTT
CASSSPPSLGDTQYF
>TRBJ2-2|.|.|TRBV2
TGTGCCAGCAGTGTCTCCGAGGGCTTAACCGGGGAGCTGTTTTTT
CASSVSEGLTGELFF
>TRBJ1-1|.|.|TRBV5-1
TGCGCCAGCAGCTTACAAAAAAACACTGAAGCTTTCTTT
CASSLQKNTEAFF
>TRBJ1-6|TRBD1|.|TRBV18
TGTGCCAGCTCGCCGGACAGGGTGGAATCACCCCTCCACTTT
CASSPDRVESPLHF